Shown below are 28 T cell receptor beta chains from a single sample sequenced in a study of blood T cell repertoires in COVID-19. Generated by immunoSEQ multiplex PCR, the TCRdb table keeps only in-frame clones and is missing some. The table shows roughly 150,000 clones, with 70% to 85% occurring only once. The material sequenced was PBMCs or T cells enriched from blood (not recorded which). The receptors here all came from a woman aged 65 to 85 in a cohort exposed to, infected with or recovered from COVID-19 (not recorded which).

CDR3 region: CASSSMTAGAGELFF. As DNA, the CDR3 is TGTGCCAGCAGCTCAATGACAGCAGGGGCCGGGGAGCTGTTTTTT. The chain recombines TRBV5-4 with TRBJ2-2; a weak D match, TRBD1 (6 bases). From germline, CDR1 is SGHNT and CDR2 YYREEE (reference sequence). This CDR3 is 15 amino acids long. V lost 3 bases, J lost 6 bases, and 15 bases lay in between.

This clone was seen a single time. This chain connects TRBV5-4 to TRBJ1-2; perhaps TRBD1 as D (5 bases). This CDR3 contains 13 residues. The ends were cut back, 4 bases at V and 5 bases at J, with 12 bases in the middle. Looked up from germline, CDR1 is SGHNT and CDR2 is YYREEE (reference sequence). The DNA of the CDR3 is TGTGCCAGCAGCCCAGACAGTTCTTATGGCTACACCTTC. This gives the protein CASSPDSSYGYTF.

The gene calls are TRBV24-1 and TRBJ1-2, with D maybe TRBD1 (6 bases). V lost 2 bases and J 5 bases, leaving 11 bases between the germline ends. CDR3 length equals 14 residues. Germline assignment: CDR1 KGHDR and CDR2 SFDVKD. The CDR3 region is CATSDSRGAYGYTF. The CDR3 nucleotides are TGTGCCACCAGTGATTCCAGGGGAGCTTATGGCTACACCTTC.

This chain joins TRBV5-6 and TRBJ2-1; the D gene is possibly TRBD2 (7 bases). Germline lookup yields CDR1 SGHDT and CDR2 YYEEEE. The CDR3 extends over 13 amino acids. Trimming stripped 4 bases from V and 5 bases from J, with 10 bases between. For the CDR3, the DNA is TGTGCCAGCAGCAGCGGGACAAACAATGAGCAGTTCTTC. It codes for CASSSGTNNEQFF.

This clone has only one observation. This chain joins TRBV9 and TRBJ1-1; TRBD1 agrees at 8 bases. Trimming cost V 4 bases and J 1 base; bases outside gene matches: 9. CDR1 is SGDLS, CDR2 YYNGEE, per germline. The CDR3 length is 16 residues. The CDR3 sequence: CASSPRGDRTNTEAFF. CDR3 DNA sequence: TGTGCCAGCAGCCCCAGAGGGGACAGGACGAACACTGAAGCTTTCTTT.

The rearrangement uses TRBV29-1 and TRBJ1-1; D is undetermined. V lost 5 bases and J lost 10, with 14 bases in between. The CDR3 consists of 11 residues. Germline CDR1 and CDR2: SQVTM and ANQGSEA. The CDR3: CSVRADEGAFF. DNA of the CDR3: TGCAGCGTTCGGGCAGACGAGGGAGCTTTCTTT.

The CDR3 nucleotides are TGTGCCAGCTCAATACTAGCGGGAGAAGAGACCCAGTACTTC. Protein: CASSILAGEETQYF. V usage is TRBV18 and J usage is TRBJ2-5, with 11 bases lining up with TRBD2. This CDR3 has 14 residues. Per the germline V gene, CDR1 is KGHSH and CDR2 is LQKENI. V was pared by 5 bases and J by 3 bases, with 2 bases of the junction left unmatched.

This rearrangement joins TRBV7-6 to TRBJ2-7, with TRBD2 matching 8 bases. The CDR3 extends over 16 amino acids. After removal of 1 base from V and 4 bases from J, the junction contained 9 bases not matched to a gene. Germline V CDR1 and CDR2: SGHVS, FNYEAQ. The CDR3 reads CASSLGHGRALYEQYF. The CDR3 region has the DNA TGTGCCAGCAGCTTAGGGCACGGGAGGGCCTTGTACGAGCAGTACTTC.

CDR3 protein: CASISNRGLTEAFF. The DNA of the CDR3 is TGTGCCAGCATCTCCAACAGGGGACTCACTGAAGCTTTCTTT. The chain recombines TRBV27 with TRBJ1-1; 7 nucleotides match TRBD1. Unmatched junction bases numbered 9, after V lost 7 bases and J lost 4 bases. The CDR3 consists of 14 residues. The germline gives CDR1 MNHEY, CDR2 SMNVEV (reference sequence).

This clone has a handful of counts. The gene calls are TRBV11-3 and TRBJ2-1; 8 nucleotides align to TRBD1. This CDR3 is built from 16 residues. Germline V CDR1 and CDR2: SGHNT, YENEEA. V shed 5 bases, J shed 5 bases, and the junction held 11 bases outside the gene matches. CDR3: CASSHRAGTGDNEQFF. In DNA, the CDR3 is TGTGCCAGCAGCCACAGGGCCGGGACAGGAGACAATGAGCAGTTCTTC.

CDR3 nucleotide sequence: TGTGCCAGCAGCTTAGTTTCTTTCTCGGGGGAAAAACTGTTTTTT. This codes for CASSLVSFSGEKLFF. This chain uses TRBV7-9 with TRBJ1-4, with D hard to call. Trimming stripped 1 base from V and 8 bases from J, with 14 bases between. The germline V gene has CDR1 SEHNR and CDR2 FQNEAQ (reference sequence). The CDR3 runs to 15 residues.

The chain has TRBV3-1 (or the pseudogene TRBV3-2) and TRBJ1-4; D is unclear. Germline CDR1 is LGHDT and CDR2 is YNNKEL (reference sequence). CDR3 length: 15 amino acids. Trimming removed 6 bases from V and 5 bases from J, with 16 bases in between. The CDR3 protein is CASSPTWGENEKLFF. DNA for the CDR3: TGTGCCAGCAGTCCTACTTGGGGAGAGAATGAAAAACTGTTTTTT.

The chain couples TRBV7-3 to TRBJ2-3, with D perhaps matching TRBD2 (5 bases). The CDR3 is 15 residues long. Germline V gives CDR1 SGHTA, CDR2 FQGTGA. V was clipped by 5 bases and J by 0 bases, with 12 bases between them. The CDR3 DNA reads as TGTGCCAGCAGCCGAGAGCGGACTAGCACAGATACGCAGTATTTT. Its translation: CASSRERTSTDTQYF. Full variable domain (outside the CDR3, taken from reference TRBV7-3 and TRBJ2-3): GAGVSQTPSNKVTEKGKYVELRCDPISGHTALYWYRQSLGQGPEFLIYFQGTGAADDSGLPNDRFFAVRPEGSVSTLKIQRTERGDSAVYLCASSRERTSTDTQYFGPGTRLTVL.

This CDR3 is CASSPRLAGGNEQYF. The CDR3 DNA is TGTGCCAGCAGTCCAAGACTAGCGGGAGGGAACGAGCAGTACTTC. The chain joins TRBV6-5 to TRBJ2-7; TRBD2 matches 14 bases. V dropped 5 bases and J dropped 5; count of bases not matched to a gene: 5. Germline-derived CDR1 and CDR2 are MNHEY and SVGAGI. This CDR3 has 15 amino acids.

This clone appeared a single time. Here the CDR3 reads CASSIGILGAGRDTQYF. The CDR3 DNA is TGTGCCAGTAGTATAGGAATCCTGGGGGCTGGCCGGGATACGCAGTATTTT. The chain joins TRBV19 to TRBJ2-3, with a tentative D call TRBD1 (6 bases). V lost 1 base and J lost 6, with 20 bases in between. Germline V gene data show CDR1 as LNHDA and CDR2 as SQIVND (reference sequence). The CDR3 is 17 amino acids.

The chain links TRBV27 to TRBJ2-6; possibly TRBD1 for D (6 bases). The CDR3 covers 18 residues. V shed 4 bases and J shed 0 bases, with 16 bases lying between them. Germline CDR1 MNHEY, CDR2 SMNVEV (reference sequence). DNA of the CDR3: TGTGCCAGCAGTTCCTCCGGGACATCGGTCTCTGGGGCCAACGTCCTGACTTTC. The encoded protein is CASSSSGTSVSGANVLTF.

The CDR3 spells CASSPFAAGDYEQFF. In DNA form, the CDR3 reads TGTGCCAGCAGCCCATTTGCCGCGGGAGACTATGAGCAGTTCTTC. The chain recombines TRBV11-3 with TRBJ2-1; 7 bases line up with TRBD2. Germline V gives CDR1 SGHNT, CDR2 YENEEA. V lost 5 bases and J lost 8; bases outside the gene matches: 12. There are 15 residues in the CDR3. The full variable domain, with the rest looked up from reference TRBV11-3 and TRBJ2-1, is EAGVVQSPRYKIIEKKQPVAFWCNPISGHNTLYWYLQNLGQGPELLIRYENEEAVDDSQLPKDRFSAERLKGVDSTLKIQPAELGDSAVYLCASSPFAAGDYEQFFGPGTRLTVL.

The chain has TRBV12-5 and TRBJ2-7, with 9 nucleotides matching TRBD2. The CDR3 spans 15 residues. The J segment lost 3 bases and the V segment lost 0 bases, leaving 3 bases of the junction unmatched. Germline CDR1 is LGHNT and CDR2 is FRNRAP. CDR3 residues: CASGLVVAGVYEQYF. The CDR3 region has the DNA TGTGCTAGTGGTTTGGTGGTAGCGGGAGTCTACGAGCAGTACTTC.

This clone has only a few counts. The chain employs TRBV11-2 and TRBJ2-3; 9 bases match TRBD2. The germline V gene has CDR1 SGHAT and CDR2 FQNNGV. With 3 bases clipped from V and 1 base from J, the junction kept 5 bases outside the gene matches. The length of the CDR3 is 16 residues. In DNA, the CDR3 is TGTGCCAGCAGCTTCTTTGCGGGAGGGGGCACAGATACGCAGTATTTT. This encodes CASSFFAGGGTDTQYF.

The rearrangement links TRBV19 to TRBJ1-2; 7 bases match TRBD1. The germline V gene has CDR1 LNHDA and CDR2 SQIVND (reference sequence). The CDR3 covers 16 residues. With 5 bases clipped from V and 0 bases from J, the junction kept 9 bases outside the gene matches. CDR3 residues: CASSPRTGETNYGYTF. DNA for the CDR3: TGTGCCAGTAGTCCCCGGACAGGCGAAACTAACTATGGCTACACCTTC.

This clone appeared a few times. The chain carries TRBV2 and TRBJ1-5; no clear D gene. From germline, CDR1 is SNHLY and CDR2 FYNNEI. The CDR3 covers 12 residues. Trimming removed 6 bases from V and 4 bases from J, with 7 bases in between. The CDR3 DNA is TGTGCCAGCAGCCTAGTTAATCAGCCCCAGCATTTT. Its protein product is CASSLVNQPQHF. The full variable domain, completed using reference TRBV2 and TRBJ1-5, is EPEVTQTPSHQVTQMGQEVILRCVPISNHLYFYWYRQILGQKVEFLVSFYNNEISEKSEIFDDQFSVERPDGSNFTLKIRSTKLEDSAMYFCASSLVNQPQHFGDGTRLSIL.

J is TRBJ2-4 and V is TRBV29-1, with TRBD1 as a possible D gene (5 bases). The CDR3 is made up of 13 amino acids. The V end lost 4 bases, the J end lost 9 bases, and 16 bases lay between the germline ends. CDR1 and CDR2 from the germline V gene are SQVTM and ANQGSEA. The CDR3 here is CSVGYQGLGIQYF. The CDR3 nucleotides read TGCAGCGTTGGATATCAGGGATTAGGCATTCAGTACTTC.

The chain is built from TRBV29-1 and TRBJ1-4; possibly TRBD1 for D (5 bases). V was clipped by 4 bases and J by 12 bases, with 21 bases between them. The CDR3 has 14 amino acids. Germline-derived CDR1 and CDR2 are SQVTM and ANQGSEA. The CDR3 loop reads CSVAAGPRGGELFF. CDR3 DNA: TGCAGCGTTGCTGCGGGGCCTAGGGGTGGGGAACTGTTTTTT.

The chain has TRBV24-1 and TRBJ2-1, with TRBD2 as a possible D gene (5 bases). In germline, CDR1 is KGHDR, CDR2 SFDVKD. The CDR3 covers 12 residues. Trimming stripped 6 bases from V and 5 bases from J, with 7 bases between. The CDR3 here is CATSRGHNEQFF. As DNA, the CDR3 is TGTGCCACCAGTAGAGGGCACAATGAGCAGTTCTTC.

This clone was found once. In DNA, the CDR3 is TGCGCCAGCACCGGGTTAGCGGGAGGTAGAGCGAACACCGGGGAGCTGTTTTTT. Translated, it gives CASTGLAGGRANTGELFF. J is TRBJ2-2 and V is TRBV5-1; 10 bases agree with TRBD2. Germline CDR1 is SGHRS and CDR2 is YFSETQ. V was clipped by 6 bases and J by 0 bases; unmatched bases: 11. This CDR3 region has 18 residues.

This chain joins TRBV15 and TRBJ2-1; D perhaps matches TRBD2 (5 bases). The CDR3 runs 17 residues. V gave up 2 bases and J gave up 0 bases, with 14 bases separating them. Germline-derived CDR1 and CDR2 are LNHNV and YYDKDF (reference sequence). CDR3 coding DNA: TGTGCCACCAGCAGAAGCGGACTTACACTCTCCTACAATGAGCAGTTCTTC. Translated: CATSRSGLTLSYNEQFF.

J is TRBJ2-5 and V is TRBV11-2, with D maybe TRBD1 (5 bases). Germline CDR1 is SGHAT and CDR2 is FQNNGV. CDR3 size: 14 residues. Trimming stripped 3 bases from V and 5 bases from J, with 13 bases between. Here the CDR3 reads CASSFVSQGETQYF. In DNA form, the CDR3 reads TGTGCCAGCAGCTTCGTCTCCCAGGGTGAGACCCAGTACTTC.

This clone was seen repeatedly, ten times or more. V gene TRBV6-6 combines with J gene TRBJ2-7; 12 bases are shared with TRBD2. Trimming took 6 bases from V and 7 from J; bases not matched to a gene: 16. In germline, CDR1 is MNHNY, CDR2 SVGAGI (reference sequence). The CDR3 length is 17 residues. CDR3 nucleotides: TGTGCCAGCAGCCGACTAGCGGGAGATGTTCGGGCGCGGGAGCAGTACTTC. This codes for CASSRLAGDVRAREQYF.